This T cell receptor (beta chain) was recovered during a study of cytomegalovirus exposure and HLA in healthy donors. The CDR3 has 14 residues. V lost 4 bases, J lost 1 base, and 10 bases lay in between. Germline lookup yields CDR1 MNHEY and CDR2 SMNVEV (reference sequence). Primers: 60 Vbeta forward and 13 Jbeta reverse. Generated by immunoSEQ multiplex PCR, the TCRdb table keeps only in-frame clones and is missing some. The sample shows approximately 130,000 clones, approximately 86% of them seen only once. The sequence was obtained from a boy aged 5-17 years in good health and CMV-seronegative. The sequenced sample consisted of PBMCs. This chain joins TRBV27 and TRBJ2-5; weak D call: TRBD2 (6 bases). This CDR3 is CASSSRDFQETQYF. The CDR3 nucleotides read TGTGCCAGCAGTTCTCGGGACTTCCAAGAGACCCAGTACTTC.